A selection of T cell receptor beta chains follows, all from one sample in a study of cytomegalovirus exposure and HLA in healthy donors. Profiling relied on immunoSEQ multiplex PCR, and the TCRdb table lists in-frame clones only, not all of them. The table has some 150,000 clones, roughly 77% seen once. Material: PBMCs. The receptors shown here come from a human donor in good health. CDR3s include the opening cysteine and the closing phenylalanine or tryptophan. A D gene is named only where the DNA matches it firmly. Size is stated for part of the rows, as once, few or many counts, or as a class when the clone is expanded.

clone size	J gene	D gene	V gene	CDR3 DNA	CDR3 protein
.	TRBJ1-3	.	TRBV4-3	TGCGCCAGCAGCCAAGATCAAGCGGGCCCCATATATTTT	CASSQDQAGPIYF
.	TRBJ2-5	.	TRBV25-1	TGTGCCAGCAGTGAATACGGACTGGGGAGACAAGAGACCCAGTACTTC	CASSEYGLGRQETQYF
.	TRBJ1-1	TRBD1	TRBV15	TGTGCCACCAGCTTCGACAGGGCTATGAACACTGAAGCTTTCTTT	CATSFDRAMNTEAFF
.	TRBJ2-5	.	TRBV4-1	TGCGCCAGCAGCCCCGAAGCGGTGCTCCAAGAGACCCAGTACTTC	CASSPEAVLQETQYF
.	TRBJ1-1	.	TRBV18	TGTGCCACCCGACAGAGCTTTTTGAACACTGAAGCTTTCTTT	CATRQSFLNTEAFF
.	TRBJ1-1	.	TRBV9	TGTGCCAGCAGCGTAGCCGTAGTAGACACTGAAGCTTTCTTT	CASSVAVVDTEAFF
.	TRBJ2-7	TRBD2	TRBV4-3	TGCGCCAGCAGCCAAGATGGTCTAGCGGGAGGGGTTGGGAACGAGCAGTACTTC	CASSQDGLAGGVGNEQYF
.	TRBJ1-2	.	TRBV4-3	TGCGCCAGCAGCCCACACGGGGAAAGGACTAACTATGGCTACACCTTC	CASSPHGERTNYGYTF
.	TRBJ2-7	.	TRBV27	TGTGCCAGCAGTTTTGAGGGGGGGGCCTCCGAGCAGTACTTC	CASSFEGGASEQYF
.	TRBJ2-7	.	TRBV6-1	TGTGCCACCGCCCCCAGGGTCCTCTCCTACGAGCAGTACTTC	CATAPRVLSYEQYF
.	TRBJ2-2	.	TRBV5-6	TGTGCCAGCAGCTCAGGATATGAAGAAACCGGGGAGCTGTTTTTT	CASSSGYEETGELFF
.	TRBJ1-1	.	TRBV21-1	TGTGCCAGCAGCAAAGAGATGCGACAGGGGGCAGAAGAAGCTTTCTTT	CASSKEMRQGAEEAFF
.	TRBJ2-7	.	TRBV27	TGTGCCAGCAGTACAGGGACAAAGTGGCGGGAGCAGTACTTC	CASSTGTKWREQYF
.	TRBJ2-3	TRBD2	TRBV27	TGTGCCAGCAGGTTGACTAGCGTCTCAGAGGATACGCAGTATTTT	CASRLTSVSEDTQYF
.	TRBJ2-3	TRBD2	TRBV9	TGTGCCAGCAGCGCCCGCTGGGCGGGGGGTGATACGCAGTATTTT	CASSARWAGGDTQYF
.	TRBJ2-2	TRBD2	TRBV7-9	TGTGCCAGCAGCTTACCCCTTGGGACTAGCGGGAACACCGGGGAGCTGTTTTTT	CASSLPLGTSGNTGELFF
.	TRBJ2-1	.	TRBV5-4	TGTGCCAGCAGCTTGGCCGGGACTCCCATTAATGGGCAGTTCTTC	CASSLAGTPINGQFF
.	TRBJ1-6	.	TRBV5-4	TGTGCCAGCAGTTACGACAGATTTAATTCACCCCTCCACTTT	CASSYDRFNSPLHF
.	TRBJ2-5	TRBD2	TRBV15	TGTGCCACCAGCAGAGCCCTACCGGGACTAGCGGATCGGGGGACCCAGTACTTC	CATSRALPGLADRGTQYF
.	TRBJ2-2	TRBD2	TRBV7-2	TGTGCCAGCAGCTATGGGACTAGCGGGGGCCTGAACACCGGGGAGCTGTTTTTT	CASSYGTSGGLNTGELFF
.	TRBJ2-5	TRBD2	TRBV28	TGTGCCAGCAGTTCTCCAGCGGGAGGGACGGCTACCCAGTACTTC	CASSSPAGGTATQYF
.	TRBJ2-1	TRBD2	TRBV4-2	TGTGCCAGCAGCCGCCTACTAGCGGGGGTGATCTACAATGAGCAGTTCTTC	CASSRLLAGVIYNEQFF
.	TRBJ1-2	.	TRBV19	TGTGCCAGTAAAACTCAGGCTCTGGCTTCCTATGGCTACACCTTC	CASKTQALASYGYTF
.	TRBJ2-1	.	TRBV5-4	TGTGCCAGCCGACCGGACAGCTATTCTTACAATGAGCAGTTCTTC	CASRPDSYSYNEQFF
.	TRBJ2-1	.	TRBV5-4	TGTGCCAGCAGCTTGGGGGAGAGCTCCTACAATGAGCAGTTCTTC	CASSLGESSYNEQFF
few	TRBJ2-7	.	TRBV4-2	TGTGCCAGCAGCCAAGAACTAGTAGGCTACGAGCAGTACTTC	CASSQELVGYEQYF
few	TRBJ1-5	.	TRBV7-8	TGTGCCAGCAGCGAGGAGTGGGGGCGCAATCAGCCCCAGCATTTT	CASSEEWGRNQPQHF
.	TRBJ1-2	.	TRBV5-4	TGTGCCAGCAGCTTGGACAGACATGCTACCTATGGCTACACCTTC	CASSLDRHATYGYTF
.	TRBJ2-1	.	TRBV7-9	TGTGCCAGCAGCCGACCGGACAGTCATGAGCAGTTCTTC	CASSRPDSHEQFF